This T cell receptor beta chain originates from a study of shared clonotypes between healthy human individuals. In regard to this clone: Its target is not known.

General study findings and limits: Despite large depth, rarefaction showed incomplete sorted-subset sequencing. Tissue TCR repertoires likely differ from these blood-only repertoires.

CD45RO-negative cells were positively selected for CCR7, leaving out terminally differentiated effector memory CD45RA+ cells. Healthy adults negative for HIV, lacking recent acute infections or vaccinations, served as donors. Produced via immunoSEQ multiplex PCR; TCRdb's table is partial and in-frame only. The sample holds 700,000 to 950,000 clones, about 96% seen once. This CDR3 has 20 amino acids. The sequenced sample consisted of naive CD8+ T cells sorted from blood. The source is a man aged 30-40 years in good health. The genes are TRBV12-2 and TRBJ2-5; the table's D call, TRBD2, was not checked against the DNA. TRBV12-2 is a documented pseudogene. The CDR3 is CASRLASSGSSWALQETQYF. The CDR3 region has the DNA TGTGCAAGTCGCTTAGCCTCTAGCGGGAGCTCGTGGGCCTTACAAGAGACCCAGTACTTC.